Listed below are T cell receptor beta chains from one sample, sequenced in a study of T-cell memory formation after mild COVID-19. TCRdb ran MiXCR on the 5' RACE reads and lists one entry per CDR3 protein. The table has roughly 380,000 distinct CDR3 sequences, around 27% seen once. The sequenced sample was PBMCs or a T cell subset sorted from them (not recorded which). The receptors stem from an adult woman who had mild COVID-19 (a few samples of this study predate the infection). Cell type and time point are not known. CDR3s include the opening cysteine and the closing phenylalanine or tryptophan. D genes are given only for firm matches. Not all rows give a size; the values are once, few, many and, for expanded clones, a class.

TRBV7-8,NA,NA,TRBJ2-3,CASSLGQAGWGGSSDTQYF,TGTGCCAGCAGCTTAGGACAGGCTGGTTGGGGGGGGTCTTCAGATACGCAGTATTTT
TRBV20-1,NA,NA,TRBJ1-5,CSASRWTGAWWGNQPQHF,TGCAGTGCTAGTAGGTGGACGGGGGCTTGGTGGGGCAATCAGCCCCAGCATTTT
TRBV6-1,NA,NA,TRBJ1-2,CASSESAGFYGYTF,TGTGCCAGCAGTGAAAGCGCAGGATTTTATGGCTACACCTTC
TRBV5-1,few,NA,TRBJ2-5,CASSFSQETQYF,TGCGCCAGCAGCTTCAGTCAAGAGACCCAGTACTTC
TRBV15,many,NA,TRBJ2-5,CATSRDRAQETQYF,TGTGCCACCAGCAGAGACAGAGCCCAAGAGACCCAGTACTTC
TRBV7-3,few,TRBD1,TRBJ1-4,CASSPGQGSKLFF,TGTGCCAGCAGCCCCGGACAGGGTTCAAAACTGTTTTTT
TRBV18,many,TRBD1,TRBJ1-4,CASSPRQGANEKLFF,TGTGCCAGCTCACCTCGACAGGGGGCTAATGAAAAACTGTTTTTT
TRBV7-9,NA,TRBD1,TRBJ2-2,CASSSSRTGFTGELFF,TGTGCCAGCAGCTCTTCCCGGACAGGGTTTACCGGGGAGCTGTTTTTT
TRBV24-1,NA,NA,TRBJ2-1,CATRYGGEQFF,TGTGCCACCCGTTACGGGGGTGAGCAGTTCTTC
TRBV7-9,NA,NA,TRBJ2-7,CASSSKGSPYEQYF,TGTGCCAGCAGTTCAAAGGGGTCCCCCTACGAGCAGTACTTC
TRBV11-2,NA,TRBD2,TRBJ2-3,CASSVIAGGTRDTQYF,TGTGCCAGCAGCGTTATAGCGGGGGGGACTCGAGATACGCAGTATTTT
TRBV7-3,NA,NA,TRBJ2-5,CASSLRGDRWETQYF,TGTGCCAGCAGCTTAAGGGGAGACAGGTGGGAGACCCAGTACTTC
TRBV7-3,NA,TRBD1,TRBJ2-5,CASSFAGGETQYF,TGTGCCAGCAGCTTCGCAGGGGGAGAGACCCAGTACTTC
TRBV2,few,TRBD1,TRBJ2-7,CASIGTGGSGEQYF,TGTGCCAGCATCGGGACAGGGGGGTCCGGCGAGCAGTACTTC
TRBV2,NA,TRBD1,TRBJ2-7,CASSEAQGAVYEQYF,TGTGCCAGCAGTGAAGCCCAGGGGGCGGTTTACGAGCAGTACTTC
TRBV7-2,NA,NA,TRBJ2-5,CASSRGGAGRETQYF,TGTGCCAGCAGCCGCGGGGGCGCCGGGAGAGAGACCCAGTACTTC
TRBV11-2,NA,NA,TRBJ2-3,CASTSRDRGTQYF,TGTGCCAGCACGTCTAGGGACCGCGGAACGCAGTATTTT
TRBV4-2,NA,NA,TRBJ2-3,CASSQDSLTDTQYF,TGTGCCAGCAGCCAAGACTCCCTAACAGATACGCAGTATTTT